Each of the 15 T cell receptor beta chains below was sequenced from the same sample in a study of cytomegalovirus exposure and HLA in healthy donors. A multiplex PCR was run with 60 Vbeta primers and 13 Jbeta primers. Assay used: immunoSEQ multiplex PCR; TCRdb lists only in-frame clones, some missing. The sample records roughly 200,000 clones, roughly 78% being singletons. The sample consisted of PBMCs. These receptors came from a girl between 10 and 17 years old in good health and CMV-seropositive.

The CDR3 bases are TGTGCCAGCACGGGAGAGAGGGGCTACGAGCAGTACTTC. It specifies CASTGERGYEQYF. The gene calls are TRBV2 and TRBJ2-7; a possible D gene is TRBD2 (6 bases). V was pared by 7 bases and J by 3 bases, with 13 bases between. The CDR3 loop spans 13 amino acids. Germline V CDR1 and CDR2: SNHLY, FYNNEI.

The chain joins TRBV11-2 to TRBJ2-3; TRBD1 agrees at 7 bases. The J segment lost 3 bases and the V segment lost 6 bases, leaving 9 bases of the junction unmatched. CDR1 and CDR2 from the germline V gene are SGHAT and FQNNGV. CDR3 size: 15 residues. The chain's CDR3 is CASSSRTGGTDTQYF. Here the CDR3 DNA reads TGTGCCAGCAGTTCTCGGACAGGTGGGACAGATACGCAGTATTTT.

The J gene is TRBJ1-2, the V gene TRBV9; the match to TRBD1 covers 7 bases. V trimming: 4 bases; J trimming: 1 base; junction bases outside the gene matches: 7. This CDR3 has 15 amino acids. Germline V gene sequence: CDR1 SGDLS, CDR2 YYNGEE. The CDR3 nucleotides are TGTGCCAGCAGCCCCGGGACAGTTATTAACTATGGCTACACCTTC. Its protein is CASSPGTVINYGYTF.

The chain couples TRBV5-4 to TRBJ2-5, with TRBD1 identical over 9 bases. Trimming at V came to 3 bases and at J to 2 bases, leaving 5 bases not matched to a gene. The CDR3 covers 15 residues. Germline V gene data show CDR1 as SGHNT and CDR2 as YYREEE (reference sequence). The CDR3 reads CASSSGQGGQETQYF. The CDR3 DNA sequence: TGTGCCAGCAGCTCGGGACAGGGAGGGCAAGAGACCCAGTACTTC.

This clone was seen a few times. The chain recombines TRBV27 with TRBJ2-1; 7 bases are a match to TRBD2. Germline V gives CDR1 MNHEY, CDR2 SMNVEV (reference sequence). The CDR3 runs 13 residues. The V gene end was trimmed by 0 bases and the J gene end by 7 bases; junction bases not matched to a gene: 0. This CDR3 is CASSLSGGNEQFF. The DNA of the CDR3 is TGTGCCAGCAGTTTATCGGGAGGGAATGAGCAGTTCTTC.

This chain uses TRBV10-3 with TRBJ1-1; D unclear. This CDR3 is 16 amino acids long. Germline V CDR1 and CDR2: ENHRY, SYGVKD. Trimming cost V 6 bases and J 1 base, with 18 bases left between them. The CDR3 is CAIRGNSGRQNTEAFF. CDR3 DNA sequence: TGTGCCATCAGAGGCAACAGCGGGAGACAGAACACTGAAGCTTTCTTT.

The V gene is TRBV6-5, the J gene TRBJ1-2; unclear D gene. V was pared by 7 bases and J by 3 bases, with 12 bases between. The CDR3 is made up of 13 amino acids. Looked up from germline, CDR1 is MNHEY and CDR2 is SVGAGI. The CDR3 sequence: CASTHGVDYGYTF. CDR3 nucleotide sequence: TGTGCCAGCACCCACGGGGTGGACTATGGCTACACCTTC.

The V and J genes are TRBV6-1 and TRBJ2-7; D perhaps matches TRBD1 (6 bases). The CDR3 totals 14 residues. V was trimmed by 8 bases and J by 4 bases, leaving 18 bases between them. Germline V gene lookup returns CDR1 MNHNS and CDR2 SASEGT. The CDR3 DNA reads as TGTGCCAGCGTACAGGGAGACGGGCCTTACGAGCAGTACTTC. Amino acids: CASVQGDGPYEQYF.

The rearrangement uses TRBV4-1 and TRBJ2-1; D is uncertain. The length of the CDR3 is 18 residues. CDR1 is MGHRA and CDR2 is YSYEKL in the germline V gene. V was trimmed by 0 bases and J by 0 bases, leaving 15 bases between them. Here the CDR3 reads CASSQEAPLTYSYNEQFF. The CDR3 DNA follows: TGCGCCAGCAGCCAAGAGGCGCCACTAACGTACTCCTACAATGAGCAGTTCTTC.

On this clone: This sample includes further DNA sequences coding for the same CDR3. The J gene is TRBJ1-1, the V gene TRBV5-1; 9 bases are shared with TRBD1. Germline trimming cut 4 bases from V and 7 bases from J; bases unmatched to any gene: 2. The germline CDR1 and CDR2 sequences are SGHRS and YFSETQ. The CDR3 has 12 amino acids. Written as DNA, the CDR3 is TGCGCCAGCAGCCCGGGACAGGGTGAAGCTTTCTTT. Its protein product is CASSPGQGEAFF.

This CDR3 is CASSLIGGRGYTF. The CDR3 DNA reads as TGTGCCAGCAGCTTAATCGGAGGCCGTGGCTACACCTTC. This chain links TRBV7-9 with TRBJ1-2; D gene ambiguous. The CDR3 runs 13 residues. Trimming pared 2 bases from V and 7 bases from J, leaving 11 bases between. Germline CDR1 is SEHNR and CDR2 is FQNEAQ (reference sequence).

This clone was seen a few times. The chain joins TRBV9 to TRBJ2-5; weak D call: TRBD1 (6 bases). Trimming cost V 1 base and J 2 bases, with 12 bases left between them. Looked up from germline, CDR1 is SGDLS and CDR2 is YYNGEE. The CDR3 covers 15 residues. CDR3: CASSVQTGTQETQYF. Written as DNA, the CDR3 is TGTGCCAGCAGCGTACAGACAGGAACTCAAGAGACCCAGTACTTC. Using reference TRBV9 and TRBJ2-5 for the parts outside the CDR3, the full variable domain is DSGVTQTPKHLITATGQRVTLRCSPRSGDLSVYWYQQSLDQGLQFLIQYYNGEERAKGNILERFSAQQFPDLHSELNLSSLELGDSALYFCASSVQTGTQETQYFGPGTRLLVL.

The V gene is TRBV10-3, the J gene TRBJ1-3; D gene uncertain. Germline CDR1 reads ENHRY; CDR2 reads SYGVKD. V shed 0 bases and J shed 4 bases, with 10 bases lying between them. CDR3 length: 15 amino acids. For the CDR3, the DNA is TGTGCCATCAGTGAGTCGCAGACTTCAGGAAACACCATATATTTT. This gives the protein CAISESQTSGNTIYF.

The J gene is TRBJ2-2, the V gene TRBV7-9; a weak D match, TRBD2 (5 bases). The V gene's germline CDR1 is SEHNR and CDR2 FQNEAQ (reference sequence). Trimming left V 2 bases short and J 5 bases short, with 6 bases between. The CDR3 is 13 amino acids. CDR3: CASSLRETGELFF. The CDR3 DNA is TGTGCCAGCAGCTTAAGGGAGACCGGGGAGCTGTTTTTT.

This clone was counted between two and nine times. The rearrangement uses TRBV13 and TRBJ2-1; TRBD2 matches at 9 bases. V shed 1 base and J 8 bases; nucleotides not matched to a gene: 9. The CDR3 length is 16 residues. The germline gives CDR1 PRHDT, CDR2 FYEKMQ (reference sequence). The CDR3 coding sequence is TGTGCCAGCAGCTTAGCCGTGACTAGCGGAACATATGAGCAGTTCTTC. This encodes CASSLAVTSGTYEQFF.